These T cell receptor beta chains were read from a single sample in a study of blood T cell repertoires in COVID-19. The protocol was immunoSEQ multiplex PCR, while the TCRdb copy is restricted to in-frame clones and leaves out a portion. Of 150,000 to 200,000 clones listed, around 85% are singletons. Sequenced: peripheral blood. All receptors derive from a man older than 75 with COVID-19, enrolled during active disease. Both conserved end residues are part of each CDR3. D genes are given only for firm matches. A clone size is listed for some rows: how often the clone was seen (once, few, many), or a class if it is expanded.

TRBV5-1,NA,NA,TRBJ2-3,16,TGCGCCAGCAGCTTGGAGAGCCCCCAACTCGCAGATACGCAGTATTTT,CASSLESPQLADTQYF
TRBV7-9,once,TRBD1,TRBJ1-3,15,TGTGCCAGCAGCTCACAGGGGGCGTCCGGAAACACCATATATTTT,CASSSQGASGNTIYF
TRBV9,NA,TRBD1,TRBJ1-5,15,TGTGCCAGCAGCGTAGAAGGACAGGGAGGACAGCCCCAGCATTTT,CASSVEGQGGQPQHF
TRBV6-5,NA,NA,TRBJ2-1,14,TGTGCCAGCAGTTACGACACGCGATACAATGAGCAGTTCTTC,CASSYDTRYNEQFF
TRBV6-5,NA,TRBD2,TRBJ2-5,15,TGTGCCAGCAGCCGGACTAGCGCTCCCCAAGAGACCCAGTACTTC,CASSRTSAPQETQYF
TRBV10-3,once,TRBD1,TRBJ2-3,13,TGTGCTTGCCGCGCCGGGACAGAAGATACGCAGTATTTT,CACRAGTEDTQYF
TRBV28,NA,NA,TRBJ2-7,14,TGTGCCAGCAGGCCGGGGTTTTCTTCCTACGAGCAGTACTTC,CASRPGFSSYEQYF
TRBV19,NA,NA,TRBJ1-2,13,TGTGCCAGTATCATGGGAGGGGACGGCGGCTACACCTTC,CASIMGGDGGYTF
TRBV2,NA,NA,TRBJ2-3,14,TGTGCCAGCAGTGCGCCGGGGTATCCAGATACGCAGTATTTT,CASSAPGYPDTQYF
TRBV6-6,NA,TRBD1,TRBJ1-5,15,TGTGCCAGCACCTTTAGACAGGGGGCAGGGCAGCCCCAGCATTTT,CASTFRQGAGQPQHF